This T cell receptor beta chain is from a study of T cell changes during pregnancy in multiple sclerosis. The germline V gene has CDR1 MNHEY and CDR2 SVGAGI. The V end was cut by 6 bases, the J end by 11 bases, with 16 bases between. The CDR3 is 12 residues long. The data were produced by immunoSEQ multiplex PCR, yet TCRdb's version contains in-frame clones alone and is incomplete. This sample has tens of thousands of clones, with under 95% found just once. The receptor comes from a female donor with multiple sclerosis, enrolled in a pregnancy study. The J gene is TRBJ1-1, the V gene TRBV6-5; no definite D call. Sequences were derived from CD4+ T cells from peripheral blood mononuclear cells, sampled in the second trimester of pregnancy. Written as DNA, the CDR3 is TGTGCCAGCAGACCCGGACTGGGTAGTGCTTTCTTT. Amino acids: CASRPGLGSAFF.